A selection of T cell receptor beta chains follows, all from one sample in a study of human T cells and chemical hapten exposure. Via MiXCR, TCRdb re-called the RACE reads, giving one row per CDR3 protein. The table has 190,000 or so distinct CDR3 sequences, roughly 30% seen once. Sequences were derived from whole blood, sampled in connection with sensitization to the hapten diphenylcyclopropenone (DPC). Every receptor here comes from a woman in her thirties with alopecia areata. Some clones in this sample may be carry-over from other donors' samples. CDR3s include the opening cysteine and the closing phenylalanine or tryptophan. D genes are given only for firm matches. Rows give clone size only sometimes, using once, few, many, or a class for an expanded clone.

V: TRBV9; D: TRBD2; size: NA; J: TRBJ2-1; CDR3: CASSVEPAGGPHEQFF; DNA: TGTGCCAGCAGCGTAGAGCCAGCGGGAGGGCCTCACGAGCAGTTCTTC
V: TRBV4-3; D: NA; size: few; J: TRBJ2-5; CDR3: CASSQVLNYQETQYF; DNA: TGCGCCAGCAGCCAAGTACTAAATTACCAAGAGACCCAGTACTTC
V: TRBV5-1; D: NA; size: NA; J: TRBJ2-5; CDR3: CASSYRQTQETQYF; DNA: TGCGCCAGCAGCTACAGACAGACCCAAGAGACCCAGTACTTC
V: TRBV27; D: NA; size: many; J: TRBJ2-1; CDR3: CASGGGPYNEQFF; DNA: TGTGCCAGCGGGGGTGGCCCCTACAATGAGCAGTTCTTC
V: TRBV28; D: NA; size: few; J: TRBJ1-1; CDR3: CASSYGGRYTEAFF; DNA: TGTGCCAGCAGTTATGGGGGGCGTTACACTGAAGCTTTCTTT
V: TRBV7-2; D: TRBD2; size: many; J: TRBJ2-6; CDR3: CASSQGLAGPGANVLTF; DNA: TGTGCCAGCAGCCAGGGACTAGCGGGACCTGGGGCCAACGTCCTGACTTTC
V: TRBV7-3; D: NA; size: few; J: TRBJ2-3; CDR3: CASSNAQTDTQYF; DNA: TGTGCCAGCAGTAATGCCCAAACAGATACGCAGTATTTT
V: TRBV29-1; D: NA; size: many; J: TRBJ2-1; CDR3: CSGVSSYNEQFF; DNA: TGCAGCGGTGTTAGCAGCTACAATGAGCAGTTCTTC
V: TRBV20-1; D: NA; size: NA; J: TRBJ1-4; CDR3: CSASLDGATNEKLFF; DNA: TGCAGTGCTAGTCTTGACGGAGCAACTAATGAAAAACTGTTTTTT
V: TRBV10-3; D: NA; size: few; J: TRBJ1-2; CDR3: CAISSLGANYGYTF; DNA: TGTGCCATCAGCTCGTTGGGAGCTAACTATGGCTACACCTTC
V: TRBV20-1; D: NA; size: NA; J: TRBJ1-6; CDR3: CSARDGGQHYNSPLHF; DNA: TGCAGTGCTAGAGATGGAGGACAGCACTATAATTCACCCCTCCACTTT
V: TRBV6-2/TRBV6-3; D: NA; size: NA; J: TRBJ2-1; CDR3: CASSYEPTYNEQFF; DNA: TGTGCCAGCAGTTATGAACCGACCTACAATGAGCAGTTCTTC
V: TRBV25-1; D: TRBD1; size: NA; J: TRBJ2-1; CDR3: CASRQQGNEQFF; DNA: TGTGCCAGCAGGCAACAGGGGAATGAGCAGTTCTTC
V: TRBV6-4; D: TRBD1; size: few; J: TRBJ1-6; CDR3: CARPLQGMTPLHF; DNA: TGTGCCAGACCTCTACAGGGGATGACACCCCTCCACTTT
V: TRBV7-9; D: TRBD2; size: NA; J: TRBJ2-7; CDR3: CASSPPLAGGSYEQYF; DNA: TGTGCCAGCAGCCCCCCCTTAGCGGGAGGGTCCTACGAGCAGTACTTC
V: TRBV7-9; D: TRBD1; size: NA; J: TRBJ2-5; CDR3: CASSAGDSREETQYF; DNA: TGTGCCAGCAGCGCCGGGGACAGCAGAGAAGAGACCCAGTACTTC
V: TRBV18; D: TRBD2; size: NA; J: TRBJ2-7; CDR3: CASSPQAGAGVNEQYF; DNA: TGTGCCAGCTCACCCCAGGCTGGAGCGGGAGTTAACGAGCAGTACTTC
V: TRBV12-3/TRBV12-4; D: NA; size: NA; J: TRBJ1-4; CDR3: CASSFGWATNEKLFF; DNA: TGTGCCAGCAGTTTTGGCTGGGCAACTAATGAAAAACTGTTTTTT
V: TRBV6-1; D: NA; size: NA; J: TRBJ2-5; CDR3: CASSDPTGMQETQYF; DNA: TGTGCCAGCAGTGACCCCACCGGGATGCAAGAGACCCAGTACTTC
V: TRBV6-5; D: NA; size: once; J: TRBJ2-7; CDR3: CASSYRLRWEQYF; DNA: TGTGCCAGCAGTTACCGCCTTAGGTGGGAGCAGTACTTC
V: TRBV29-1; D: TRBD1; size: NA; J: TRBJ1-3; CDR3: CALGGQGRNTIYF; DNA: TGCGCCCTGGGGGGACAGGGAAGAAACACCATATATTTT